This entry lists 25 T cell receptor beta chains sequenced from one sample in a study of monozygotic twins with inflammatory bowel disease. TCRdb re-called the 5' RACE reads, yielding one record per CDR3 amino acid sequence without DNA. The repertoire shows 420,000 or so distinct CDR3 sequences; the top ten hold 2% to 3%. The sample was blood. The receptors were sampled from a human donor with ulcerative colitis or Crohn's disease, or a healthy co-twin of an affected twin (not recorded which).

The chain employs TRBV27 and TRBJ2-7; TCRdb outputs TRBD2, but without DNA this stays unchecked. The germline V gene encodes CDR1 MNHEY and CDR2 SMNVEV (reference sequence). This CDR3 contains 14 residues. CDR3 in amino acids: CASSLLAGKYEQYF.

The CDR3 sequence: CSASPGGTNQPQHF. This chain connects TRBV20-1 to TRBJ1-5; TCRdb outputs TRBD1, but without DNA this stays unchecked. Germline V lookup: CDR1 DFQATT, CDR2 SNEGSKA (reference sequence). The CDR3 is 14 amino acids.

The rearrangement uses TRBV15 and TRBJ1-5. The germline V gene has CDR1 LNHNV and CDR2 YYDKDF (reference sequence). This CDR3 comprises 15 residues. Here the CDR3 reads CATSREAGINQPQHF.

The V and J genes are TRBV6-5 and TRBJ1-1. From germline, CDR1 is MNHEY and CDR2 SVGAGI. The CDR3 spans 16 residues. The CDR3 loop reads CASSYSKLAENTEAFF.

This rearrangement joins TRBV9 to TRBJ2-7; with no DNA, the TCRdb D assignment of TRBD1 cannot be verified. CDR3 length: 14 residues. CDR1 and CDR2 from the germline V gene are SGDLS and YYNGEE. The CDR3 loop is CASSVEGGESEQYF.

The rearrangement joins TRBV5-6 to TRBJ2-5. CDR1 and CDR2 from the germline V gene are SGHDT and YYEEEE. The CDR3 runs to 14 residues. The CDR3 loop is CASSLPLVLETQYF.

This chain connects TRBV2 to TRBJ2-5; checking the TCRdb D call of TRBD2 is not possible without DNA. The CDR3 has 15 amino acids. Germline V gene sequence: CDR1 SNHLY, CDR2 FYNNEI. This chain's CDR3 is CASSERLAGVETQYF.

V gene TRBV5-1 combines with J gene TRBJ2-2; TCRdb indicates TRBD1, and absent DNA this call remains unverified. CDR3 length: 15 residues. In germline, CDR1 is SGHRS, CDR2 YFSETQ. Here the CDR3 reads CASSFRDRDTGELFF.

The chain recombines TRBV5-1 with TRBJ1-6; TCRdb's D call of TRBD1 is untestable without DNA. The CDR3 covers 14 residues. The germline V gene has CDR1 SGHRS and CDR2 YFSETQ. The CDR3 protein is CASSMTGRGSPLHF.

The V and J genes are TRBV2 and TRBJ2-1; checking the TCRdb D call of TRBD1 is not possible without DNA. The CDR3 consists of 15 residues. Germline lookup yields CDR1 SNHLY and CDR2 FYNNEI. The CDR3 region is CASSRQGRFVNEQFF.

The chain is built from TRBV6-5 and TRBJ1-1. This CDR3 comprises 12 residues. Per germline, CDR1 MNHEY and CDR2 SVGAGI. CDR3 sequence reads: CASSYPASEAFF.

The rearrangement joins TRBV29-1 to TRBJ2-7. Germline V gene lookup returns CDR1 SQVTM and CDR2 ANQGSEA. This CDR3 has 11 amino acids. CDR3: CSATGAYEQYF.

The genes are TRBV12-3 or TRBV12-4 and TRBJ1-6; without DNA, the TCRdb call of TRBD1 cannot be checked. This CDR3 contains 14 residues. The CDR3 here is CASTRGGGVSPLHF.

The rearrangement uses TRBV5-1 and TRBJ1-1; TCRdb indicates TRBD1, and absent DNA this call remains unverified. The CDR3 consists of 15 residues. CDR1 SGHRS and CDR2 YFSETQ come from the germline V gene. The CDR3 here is CASSLARGENTEAFF.

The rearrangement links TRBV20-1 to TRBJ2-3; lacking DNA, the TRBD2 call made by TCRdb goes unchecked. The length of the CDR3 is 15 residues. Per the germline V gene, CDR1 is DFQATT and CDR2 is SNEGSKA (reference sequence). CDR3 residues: CSARDYLAGTDTQYF.

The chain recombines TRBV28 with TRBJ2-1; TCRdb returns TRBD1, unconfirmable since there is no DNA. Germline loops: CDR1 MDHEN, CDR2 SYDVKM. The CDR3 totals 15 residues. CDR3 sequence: CASSPRGRGDNEQFF.

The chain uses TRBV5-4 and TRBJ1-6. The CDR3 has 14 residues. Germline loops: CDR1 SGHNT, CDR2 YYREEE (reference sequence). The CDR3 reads CASSFAGMDSPLHF.

CDR3 loop: CASSLYVGSLTSGANVLTF. The chain has TRBV11-2 and TRBJ2-6. Per the germline V gene, CDR1 is SGHAT and CDR2 is FQNNGV. There are 19 residues in the CDR3.

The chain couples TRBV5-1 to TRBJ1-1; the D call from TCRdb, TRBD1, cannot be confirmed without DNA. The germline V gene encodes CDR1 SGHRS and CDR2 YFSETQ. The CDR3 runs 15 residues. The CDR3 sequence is CASSPQGTHVAEAFF.

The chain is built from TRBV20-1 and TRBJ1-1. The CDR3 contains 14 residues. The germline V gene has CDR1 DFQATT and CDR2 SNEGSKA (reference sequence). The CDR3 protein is CSARPEQGDTEAFF.

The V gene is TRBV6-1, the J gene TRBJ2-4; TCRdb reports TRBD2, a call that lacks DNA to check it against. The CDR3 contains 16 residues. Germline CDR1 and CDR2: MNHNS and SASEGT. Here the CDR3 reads CASSPYLRGPKNIQYF.

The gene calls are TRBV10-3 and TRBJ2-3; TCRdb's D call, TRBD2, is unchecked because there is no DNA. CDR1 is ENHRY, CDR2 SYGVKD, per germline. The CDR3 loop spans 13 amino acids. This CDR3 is CAIRAGTDDTQYF.

The CDR3 loop reads CAISEWGEGRSHGYTF. V usage is TRBV10-3 and J usage is TRBJ1-2. This CDR3 has 16 residues. Per germline, CDR1 ENHRY and CDR2 SYGVKD.

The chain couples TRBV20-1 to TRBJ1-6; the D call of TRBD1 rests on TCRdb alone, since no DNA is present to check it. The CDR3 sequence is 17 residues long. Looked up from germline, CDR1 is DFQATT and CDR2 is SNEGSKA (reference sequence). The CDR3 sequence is CSARDLTRGRLNSPLHF.

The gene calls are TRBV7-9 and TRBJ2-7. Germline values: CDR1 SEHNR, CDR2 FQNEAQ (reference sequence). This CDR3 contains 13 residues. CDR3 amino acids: CASSLPGDYEQYF. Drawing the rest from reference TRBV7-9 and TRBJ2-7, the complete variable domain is DTGVSQNPRHKITKRGQNVTFRCDPISEHNRLYWYRQTLGQGPEFLTYFQNEAQLEKSRLLSDRFSAERPKGSFSTLEIQRTEQGDSAMYLCASSLPGDYEQYFGPGTRLTVT.